This T cell receptor beta chain was identified in a study of T-cell memory formation after mild COVID-19. Study-wide findings and caveats: Still unconfirmed is whether the second-wave clones peaking on day 37 recognized SARS-CoV-2.

TCRdb re-analysed the 5' RACE reads in MiXCR, keeping a single row per CDR3 protein. The data show about 440,000 distinct CDR3 sequences, with 15% to 25% seen just once and 7.5% to 10% held by the top ten. This clonotype was seen only a few times. The target antigen is unknown. CDR1 is LGHNA and CDR2 is YSLEER in the germline V gene. The CDR3 runs 13 residues. V lost 0 bases, J lost 6 bases, and 7 bases lay in between. The rearrangement links TRBV4-3 to TRBJ2-3; D remains unclear. This TCR was sampled from an adult woman who had mild COVID-19 (a few samples of this study predate the infection). Cell type and time point are not known. The sample consisted of PBMCs or a T cell subset sorted from them (not recorded which). The CDR3 reads CASSQELGDTQYF. In DNA form, the CDR3 reads TGCGCCAGCAGCCAAGAGTTGGGGGATACGCAGTATTTT.